These 19 T cell receptor beta chains originate from one sample sequenced in a study of neurological immune-mediated disorders. TCRdb reanalysed the 5' RACE reads using MiXCR and keeps one entry per CDR3 protein. The sample has tens of thousands of distinct CDR3 sequences, around 6.2% seen once. Sequences were obtained from CD8+ T cells from blood. The receptors were sampled from a man between 18 and 35 years old in good health.

This clonotype was seen at least ten times. The genes are TRBV20-1 and TRBJ2-3; D is ambiguous. CDR1 and CDR2 from the germline V gene are DFQATT and SNEGSKA (reference sequence). The CDR3 covers 16 residues. V lost 1 base to trimming and J lost 2 bases, with 16 bases between them. Here the CDR3 reads CSARAFPVPPTDTQYF. DNA of the CDR3: TGCAGTGCTAGAGCGTTCCCCGTCCCTCCCACAGATACGCAGTATTTT.

This clonotype was seen many times. The chain uses TRBV20-1 and TRBJ2-1; TRBD2 agrees at 11 bases. Germline lookup yields CDR1 DFQATT and CDR2 SNEGSKA (reference sequence). This CDR3 has 15 residues. V was clipped by 0 bases and J by 7 bases; unmatched bases: 5. The CDR3 sequence is CSARDQTSGANEQFF. The CDR3 DNA sequence: TGCAGTGCTAGAGATCAGACTAGCGGGGCAAATGAGCAGTTCTTC.

This clonotype was seen many times. The rearrangement joins TRBV6-2 or TRBV6-3 to TRBJ2-3; D is ambiguous. The CDR3 covers 14 residues. Germline CDR1 is MNHEY and CDR2 is SVGEGT. V was pared by 2 bases and J by 6 bases, with 12 bases between. Written as DNA, the CDR3 is TGTGCCAGCAGTTACGGGTTAGCATCGGATACGCAGTATTTT. Translating gives CASSYGLASDTQYF.

Many counts were recorded for this clonotype. This chain links TRBV6-4 with TRBJ2-3, with 7 positions matching TRBD1. V dropped 0 bases and J dropped 3; count of bases not matched to a gene: 6. The V gene's germline CDR1 is MRHNA and CDR2 SNTAGT. This CDR3 is built from 16 residues. CDR3 protein: CASSDSWAGGTDTQYF. DNA of the CDR3: TGTGCCAGCAGTGACTCTTGGGCAGGGGGAACAGATACGCAGTATTTT.

By share, this clonotype ranks as medium-sized. The genes are TRBV15 and TRBJ2-5; 8 bases are shared with TRBD2. CDR1 LNHNV and CDR2 YYDKDF come from the germline V gene (reference sequence). This CDR3 has 17 amino acids. V dropped 3 bases and J dropped 5; count of bases not matched to a gene: 14. CDR3: CATSSNPGGTSQETQYF. CDR3 DNA sequence: TGTGCCACCAGCAGCAACCCCGGAGGGACTAGTCAGGAGACCCAGTACTTC.

This clonotype has at least ten counts. The V and J genes are TRBV29-1 and TRBJ2-7, with D unresolved. This CDR3 spans 12 amino acids. The V gene's germline CDR1 is SQVTM and CDR2 ANQGSEA. The V and J ends lost 4 bases and 3 bases respectively, with 10 bases between them. CDR3: CSVAAKNYEQYF. DNA for the CDR3: TGCAGCGTTGCCGCAAAAAACTACGAGCAGTACTTC.

This clonotype was recorded many times. This chain connects TRBV27 to TRBJ1-1, with 7 bases aligning to TRBD1. Losses at the gene ends were 5 bases for V and 5 bases for J; bases not matched to a gene: 14. Per germline, CDR1 MNHEY and CDR2 SMNVEV (reference sequence). There are 16 residues in the CDR3. In nucleotides, the CDR3 is TGTGCCAGCAGTAGTAAACCAGGGGGATTTGGTACTGAAGCTTTCTTT. This sequence encodes CASSSKPGGFGTEAFF.

This clonotype was counted ten times or more. The chain recombines TRBV5-1 with TRBJ1-2; no firm D call. V shed 0 bases and J shed 4 bases, with 16 bases lying between them. Germline CDR1 is SGHRS and CDR2 is YFSETQ. This CDR3 region has 16 residues. CDR3 bases: TGCGCCAGCAGCTTGGTTCAGGACCGAGAACTCTATGGCTACACCTTC. It specifies CASSLVQDRELYGYTF. Full variable domain (rest looked up from reference TRBV5-1 and TRBJ1-2): KAGVTQTPRYLIKTRGQQVTLSCSPISGHRSVSWYQQTPGQGLQFLFEYFSETQRNKGNFPGRFSGRQFSNSRSEMNVSTLELGDSALYLCASSLVQDRELYGYTFGSGTRLTVV.

CDR3 in amino acids: CASSSTGSFVYGYTF. The CDR3 bases are TGTGCCAGCAGCAGCACAGGTTCGTTCGTCTATGGCTACACCTTC. The V call is TRBV7-9, the J call TRBJ1-2; D is possibly TRBD1 (5 bases). Trimming took off 5 bases at V and 4 bases at J, with 17 bases between the two ends. The CDR3 spans 15 residues. The germline V gene has CDR1 SEHNR and CDR2 FQNEAQ (reference sequence).

The chain links TRBV5-1 to TRBJ2-7; 9 positions agree with TRBD1. V was pared by 3 bases and J by 5 bases, with 6 bases of the junction left unmatched. The CDR3 contains 14 residues. Germline CDR1 and CDR2: SGHRS and YFSETQ. For the CDR3, the DNA is TGCGCCAGCAGCTCGGGACAGGGCCTAAACGAGCAGTACTTC. Translation: CASSSGQGLNEQYF.

This clonotype was found many times. The chain has TRBV5-1 and TRBJ2-1; 10 positions agree with TRBD1. CDR1 SGHRS and CDR2 YFSETQ come from the germline V gene. J gave up 6 bases and V 2 bases, and 5 bases lay outside the gene matches. The CDR3 runs to 15 residues. This CDR3 reads CASSFDRGRGNEQFF. As DNA, the CDR3 is TGCGCCAGCAGCTTTGACAGGGGGCGCGGCAATGAGCAGTTCTTC. The full variable domain, its missing parts supplied by reference TRBV5-1 and TRBJ2-1, is KAGVTQTPRYLIKTRGQQVTLSCSPISGHRSVSWYQQTPGQGLQFLFEYFSETQRNKGNFPGRFSGRQFSNSRSEMNVSTLELGDSALYLCASSFDRGRGNEQFFGPGTRLTVL.

This clonotype is medium-sized. The chain has TRBV4-1 and TRBJ2-7; D is perhaps TRBD1 (6 bases). From germline, CDR1 is MGHRA and CDR2 YSYEKL. The CDR3 totals 21 residues. The V and J ends lost 0 bases and 0 bases respectively, with 27 bases between them. The CDR3 loop is CASSQDARWSRGVRSSYEQYF. The CDR3, as DNA: TGCGCCAGCAGCCAAGATGCGCGTTGGAGCAGGGGCGTTCGGAGCTCCTACGAGCAGTACTTC.

Many counts were recorded for this clonotype. The chain combines TRBV9 with TRBJ2-7; 9 bases fit TRBD1. CDR1 SGDLS and CDR2 YYNGEE come from the germline V gene. The CDR3 consists of 16 residues. V was clipped by 3 bases and J by 2 bases; unmatched bases: 9. The CDR3 bases are TGTGCCAGCAGCGCACAGGGGGCGATGTGGGCCTACGAGCAGTACTTC. It yields the protein CASSAQGAMWAYEQYF.

This clonotype was picked up many times. The V and J genes are TRBV10-2 and TRBJ2-3; either TRBD1 or TRBD2 may supply D (5 bases each). The V and J ends lost 0 bases and 2 bases respectively, with 18 bases between them. Germline V lookup: CDR1 WSHSY, CDR2 SAAADI. The CDR3 consists of 18 residues. The CDR3 loop reads CASSESELGTIFTDTQYF. CDR3 coding DNA: TGCGCCAGCAGTGAGTCGGAACTCGGGACCATATTCACAGATACGCAGTATTTT.

This clonotype was counted many times. The chain uses TRBV10-3 and TRBJ2-5, with unresolved D. V shed 8 bases and J shed 2 bases, with 15 bases lying between them. Germline V gives CDR1 ENHRY, CDR2 SYGVKD. CDR3 length equals 14 residues. The CDR3 is CAIRTGPQQETQYF. The CDR3 DNA reads as TGTGCCATCCGTACTGGTCCCCAGCAAGAGACCCAGTACTTC.

This clonotype was counted at least ten times. The chain combines TRBV20-1 with TRBJ1-2; D perhaps matches TRBD1 (6 bases). Germline assignment: CDR1 DFQATT and CDR2 SNEGSKA (reference sequence). Trimming cost V 6 bases and J 5 bases, with 19 bases left between them. The CDR3 is 14 residues long. The CDR3 is CSASLQGVEYGYTF. CDR3 nucleotides: TGCAGTGCATCGTTACAGGGTGTCGAATATGGCTACACCTTC.

The sample holds many counts of this clonotype. The rearrangement joins TRBV29-1 to TRBJ2-7; D not resolved. CDR3 length: 11 amino acids. V lost 7 bases and J lost 7, with 14 bases in between. The germline CDR1 and CDR2 sequences are SQVTM and ANQGSEA. CDR3: CSAGTMGEQYF. The CDR3 DNA reads TGCAGCGCTGGCACAATGGGAGAGCAGTACTTC.

This clonotype turned up a few times. The CDR3 protein is CASSDGAYYEQYF. CDR3 coding DNA: TGTGCCAGCAGTGACGGGGCGTACTACGAGCAGTACTTC. V usage is TRBV6-1 and J usage is TRBJ2-7; perhaps D is TRBD1 or TRBD2 (5 bases each). Germline V gene data show CDR1 as MNHNS and CDR2 as SASEGT. The V gene lost 3 bases and the J gene lost 3 bases, with 9 bases spanning the gap. CDR3 size: 13 residues.

This clonotype was counted at least ten times. At one end the junction does not follow the germline gene, possibly because of a read error. The V gene is TRBV5-1, the J gene TRBJ2-3; TRBD2 matches at 12 bases. Per the germline V gene, CDR1 is SGHRS and CDR2 is YFSETQ. This CDR3 is built from 12 residues. The CDR3 is CASSWTSGEPIF. CDR3 nucleotide sequence: TGCGCCAGCAGCTGGACTAGCGGGGAGCCCATTTTT.